The present T cell receptor (beta chain) was sequenced within a study of vaccination and CD4 T cells after COVID-19. Background on the study: It was a median roughly 100 days after diagnosis, with a range of 35 to 161, that post-COVID samples were drawn.

Sequencing of cultured CD4+ T cell DNA used the Oncomine TCR Beta short-read assay. Genomic DNA was drawn out of CD4+ T cells grown in culture. TCRdb itself ran the PCR reads through MiXCR, one entry per CDR3 protein. The profile shows about 28,000 distinct CDR3 sequences, 55% to 80% of them singletons. Whole-study findings and limits: Among those convalescent, a median 86.3% of reactive clones emerged solely post-vaccination.

CDR1 and CDR2 (germline): LNHDA, SQIVND (reference sequence). The CDR3 is 12 residues long. V was shortened by 5 bases and J by 6 bases, with 8 bases between the two germline ends. A word on this clonotype: The antigen remains undetermined.

Regarding treatment: 10-day PBMC culture with coronavirus spike peptide pools or control peptides (ViraFEST assay). Culture conditions combined more than 1.5 million PBMCs per well with about 9.2 IU/ml IL-2 and around 10 ug/ml peptide pools. Specimen: CD4+ T cells from blood, cultured in vitro, collected after SARS-CoV-2 vaccination. This clonotype was obtained from a human donor who received a COVID-19 vaccine. The chain combines TRBV19 with TRBJ1-5; D remains unclear. CDR3 loop: CASSVRGQPQHF. In DNA form, the CDR3 reads TGTGCCAGTAGTGTTAGAGGTCAGCCCCAGCATTTT.